A selection of T cell receptor beta chains follows, all from one sample in a study of T cells in Graves' hyperthyroidism and ophthalmopathy. In TCRdb, the multiplex PCR reads were re-called with MiXCR into one record per CDR3 protein. The data show about 520,000 distinct CDR3 sequences, with less than 25% seen just once and 11% held by the top ten. The sample taken for sequencing was blood. These receptors were collected from a woman aged 25 to 39 with Graves' ophthalmopathy. Each CDR3 is given with its conserved first and last residue. D genes are given only for firm matches. Not every row has a clone size; where given, it reads once, few, many or a size class.

v_call	clone_size	d_call	j_call	cdr3_aa	cdr3_nt
TRBV5-1	many	.	TRBJ2-5	CASSLDNVETQYF	TGCGCCAGCAGCTTGGATAACGTGGAGACCCAGTACTTC
TRBV12-3/TRBV12-4	many	TRBD1	TRBJ2-5	CASKATGEETQYF	TGTGCCAGTAAAGCGACAGGGGAAGAGACCCAGTACTTC
TRBV6-5	many	.	TRBJ2-7	CASSRGGDSYEQYF	TGTGCCAGCAGTAGGGGGGGAGACTCCTACGAGCAGTACTTC
TRBV7-3	many	TRBD2	TRBJ2-5	CASSPAGGLGETQYF	TGTGCCAGCAGCCCAGCGGGGGGGCTGGGAGAGACCCAGTACTTC
TRBV6-1	.	TRBD1	TRBJ1-2	CASSERQGLPFNYGYTF	TGTGCCAGCAGTGAGAGACAGGGGCTACCCTTTAACTATGGCTACACCTTC
TRBV12-3/TRBV12-4	many	.	TRBJ1-5	CASSLMKWVAFFGDSNQPQHF	TGTGCCAGCAGTTTAATGAAATGGGTGGCCTTTTTCGGGGACAGCAATCAGCCCCAGCATTTT
TRBV30	many	.	TRBJ2-7	CACAGVSYEQYF	TGTGCCTGCGCTGGGGTTTCCTACGAGCAGTACTTC
TRBV20-1	many	.	TRBJ1-3	CSAPSDSGNTIYF	TGCAGTGCCCCGTCAGATTCTGGAAACACCATATATTTT
TRBV28	.	.	TRBJ1-3	CASSLWWTVSSGNTIYF	TGTGCCAGCAGTTTGTGGTGGACAGTCTCATCTGGAAACACCATATATTTT
TRBV7-2	many	.	TRBJ2-5	CASSFNSQETQYF	TGTGCCAGCAGCTTTAACAGTCAAGAGACCCAGTACTTC
TRBV5-1	.	TRBD1	TRBJ2-5	CASSQQPGGQETQYF	TGCGCCAGCAGCCAGCAACCAGGGGGACAAGAGACCCAGTACTTC
TRBV14	many	.	TRBJ1-2	CASSQDSLGGYTF	TGTGCCAGCAGCCAAGATTCGCTAGGGGGCTACACCTTC
TRBV6-1	.	TRBD1	TRBJ2-2	CASLTGVGELFF	TGTGCCAGCCTAACAGGGGTGGGAGAGCTGTTTTTT
TRBV20-1	many	.	TRBJ1-3	CSAVRDPSGNTIYF	TGCAGTGCTGTCAGGGACCCCTCTGGAAACACCATATATTTT
TRBV3-1	many	.	TRBJ1-1	CASSQKGHMNTEAFF	TGTGCCAGCAGCCAAAAAGGACACATGAACACTGAAGCTTTCTTT
TRBV4-1	.	TRBD1	TRBJ2-5	CASSLDRGPKETQYF	TGCGCCAGCAGCCTGGACAGGGGACCTAAAGAGACCCAGTACTTC
TRBV10-3	many	TRBD1	TRBJ2-7	CATRPRTGSDEQYF	TGTGCCACCCGCCCTAGGACAGGGTCAGACGAGCAGTACTTC
TRBV12-3/TRBV12-4	.	.	TRBJ1-3	CASTPGLRRHTIYF	TGTGCCAGCACCCCGGGACTTAGAAGACACACCATATATTTT
TRBV6-2/TRBV6-3	.	TRBD2	TRBJ2-7	CASSRGGLATAGAYEQYF	TGTGCCAGCAGTCGTGGAGGACTAGCGACCGCCGGGGCCTACGAGCAGTACTTC
TRBV24-1	many	.	TRBJ1-2	CATSEPGHNYGYTF	TGTGCCACCAGTGAGCCGGGACACAACTATGGCTACACCTTC
TRBV19	few	TRBD1	TRBJ2-4	CASSIDKGTGWNIQYF	TGTGCCAGTAGTATAGATAAAGGGACAGGTTGGAACATTCAGTACTTC
TRBV5-1	.	.	TRBJ1-2	CASSSPRGPAYGYTF	TGCGCCAGCAGCTCACCCAGGGGCCCCGCTTATGGCTACACCTTC
TRBV4-3	.	TRBD2	TRBJ2-3	CASSQVSGGHTDTQYF	TGCGCCAGCAGCCAAGTCAGCGGGGGGCACACAGATACGCAGTATTTT
TRBV27	few	TRBD1	TRBJ2-7	CASSLDRDRSYEQYF	TGTGCCAGCAGTTTAGACAGGGATCGGAGCTACGAGCAGTACTTC
TRBV6-1	.	TRBD1	TRBJ2-7	CASTLQGYDQYF	TGTGCCAGCACTCTACAGGGGTACGATCAGTACTTC
TRBV9	many	.	TRBJ2-7	CASSPQPEYYEQYF	TGTGCCAGCAGCCCGCAACCCGAGTACTACGAGCAGTACTTC
TRBV12-3/TRBV12-4	.	TRBD1	TRBJ1-6	CASRSRDSSSPLHF	TGTGCCAGCAGGTCCCGGGACAGCAGTTCACCCCTCCACTTT
TRBV6-1	.	TRBD1	TRBJ2-7	CASTEEGGDWYEQYF	TGTGCCAGCACCGAAGAAGGGGGCGATTGGTACGAGCAGTACTTC
TRBV6-1	many	TRBD1	TRBJ1-1	CASSGDRGGTEAFF	TGTGCCAGCAGTGGGGACAGGGGGGGCACTGAAGCTTTCTTT
TRBV3-1	many	.	TRBJ1-3	CASSQEVGNTIYF	TGTGCCAGCAGCCAAGAAGTTGGAAACACCATATATTTT
TRBV6-1	.	TRBD1	TRBJ1-2	CASSPSDRDYGYTF	TGTGCCAGCAGTCCCTCCGACAGGGACTATGGCTACACCTTC
TRBV11-1	many	.	TRBJ2-2	CASSLELGGENTGELFF	TGTGCCAGCAGCTTAGAGCTCGGCGGGGAAAACACCGGGGAGCTGTTTTTT
TRBV27	many	.	TRBJ1-2	CASSPTEWGYGYTF	TGTGCCAGCAGTCCGACAGAGTGGGGCTATGGCTACACCTTC
TRBV20-1	many	.	TRBJ2-5	CSAWWGETQYF	TGCAGTGCGTGGTGGGGAGAGACCCAGTACTTC
TRBV28	many	.	TRBJ2-7	CASSPWDSRSEQYF	TGTGCCAGCAGTCCGTGGGACTCCCGATCCGAGCAGTACTTC
TRBV6-5	many	.	TRBJ1-5	CASSYFSPGGSNQPQHF	TGTGCCAGCAGTTACTTTTCTCCGGGAGGAAGCAATCAGCCCCAGCATTTT
TRBV19	.	.	TRBJ2-6	CASRSGPGANVLTF	TGTGCCAGTAGAAGCGGGCCTGGGGCCAACGTCCTGACTTTC
TRBV2	.	.	TRBJ2-7	CASSTGPPIYEQYF	TGTGCCAGCAGCACCGGCCCTCCTATTTACGAGCAGTACTTC
TRBV7-2	many	.	TRBJ1-2	CASSTRRGDGYTF	TGTGCCAGCAGCACCCGGAGGGGGGATGGCTACACCTTC
TRBV5-6	many	.	TRBJ1-2	CASRNTRTPTIGYTF	TGTGCCAGCAGGAATACCAGGACCCCCACTATCGGCTACACCTTC
TRBV30	.	.	TRBJ1-5	CAWDTGFNQPQHF	TGTGCCTGGGACACAGGTTTCAATCAGCCCCAGCATTTT
TRBV9	few	.	TRBJ1-3	CASSDPWGNTIYF	TGTGCCAGCAGCGATCCCTGGGGAAACACCATATATTTT
TRBV27	many	.	TRBJ1-2	CASSLNYRYNAQWGGYTF	TGTGCCAGCAGTCTCAACTATCGATACAACGCCCAATGGGGTGGCTACACCTTC
TRBV5-5	many	.	TRBJ1-1	CASSLGWVGRFTEAFF	TGTGCCAGCAGCTTGGGGTGGGTAGGGAGGTTCACTGAAGCTTTCTTT
TRBV15	.	TRBD1	TRBJ1-1	CATSRPGQGRGGTEAFF	TGTGCCACCAGCAGACCTGGACAGGGCCGAGGTGGGACTGAAGCTTTCTTT
TRBV6-1	many	TRBD1	TRBJ1-2	CASSADRTPYYGYTF	TGTGCCAGCAGTGCGGACAGGACGCCGTACTATGGCTACACCTTC
TRBV5-6	.	.	TRBJ1-1	CASSTVGTDGAFF	TGTGCCAGCAGCACGGTAGGTACGGATGGCGCTTTCTTT
TRBV12-3/TRBV12-4	many	TRBD1	TRBJ1-2	CASSSRQGAGGYTF	TGTGCCAGCAGTTCGAGACAGGGGGCAGGAGGCTACACCTTC
TRBV28	.	.	TRBJ2-7	CASSLGQLYYEQYF	TGTGCCAGCAGTTTAGGTCAGCTTTACTACGAGCAGTACTTC
TRBV30	many	.	TRBJ1-2	CAWTGGNGYTF	TGTGCCTGGACAGGAGGAAATGGCTACACCTTC
TRBV6-1	few	.	TRBJ2-2	CASSAGTANTGGLFF	TGTGCCAGCAGTGCCGGGACGGCGAACACCGGGGGGCTGTTTTTT
TRBV19	many	TRBD1	TRBJ2-7	CASRARQGRYEQYF	TGTGCCAGTCGCGCAAGACAGGGTCGCTACGAGCAGTACTTC
TRBV7-2	many	TRBD1	TRBJ2-7	CASSFRTGYSYEQYF	TGTGCCAGCAGCTTTAGGACAGGGTATAGCTACGAGCAGTACTTC
TRBV29-1	many	.	TRBJ2-5	CSVLLDREDQETQYF	TGCAGCGTCCTACTCGACAGGGAGGATCAAGAGACCCAGTACTTC